The present entry profiles one T cell receptor (beta chain) with its context. Systemic immunosuppression or autoimmune disease history was grounds to exclude patients. Only in-frame clones appear in the TCRdb table, and some are missing; sequencing was by immunoSEQ multiplex PCR. The table includes 65,000 to 90,000 clones, roughly 86% detected once. The CDR3 consists of 15 residues. The V and J ends lost 5 bases and 2 bases, in that order; junction bases with no gene match: 9. Germline-derived CDR1 and CDR2 are SGHVS and FQNEAQ. This sample was taken from a study of OX40 agonist ivuxolimab in advanced cancers.

This sequence joins TRBV7-8 and TRBJ2-7; TRBD1 aligns across 7 bases. The TCR sequence derives from an adult with an advanced solid tumor such as melanoma, head and neck, liver or kidney cancer. Sequencing was performed on CD4+ or CD8+ T cells sorted from blood, taken in a trial of the OX40 agonist ivuxolimab. This CDR3 is CASSRPGTVAYEQYF. The CDR3 nucleotides are TGTGCCAGCAGCCGCCCGGGGACAGTCGCCTACGAGCAGTACTTC.